A single sample is the source of the 16 T cell receptor beta chains below, sequenced in a study of T-cell memory formation after mild COVID-19. MiXCR, run by TCRdb on the 5' RACE reads, gives a single entry per CDR3 protein. Among hundreds of thousands of distinct CDR3 sequences listed, about 16% were seen once. The sequencing input was PBMCs or a T cell subset sorted from them (not recorded which). The source is a young man who had mild COVID-19 (a few samples of this study predate the infection). Cell type and time point are not known.

The rearrangement links TRBV20-1 to TRBJ2-5; TRBD1 aligns across 8 bases. Germline CDR1 DFQATT, CDR2 SNEGSKA (reference sequence). This CDR3 spans 13 amino acids. With V trimmed by 6 bases and J by 8 bases, 11 bases remained unmatched. CDR3 DNA: TGCAGTGCGCCGCAGGGGGCGGTTGATACCCAGTACTTC. Translated: CSAPQGAVDTQYF.

The V gene is TRBV10-3, the J gene TRBJ2-7, with D unclear. V lost 4 bases and J 7 bases, leaving 14 bases between the germline ends. This CDR3 is built from 13 residues. Germline CDR1 and CDR2: ENHRY and SYGVKD. The chain's CDR3 is CAISGTTGLEQYF. In DNA, the CDR3 is TGTGCCATCAGTGGGACGACGGGCCTGGAGCAGTACTTC.

The chain recombines TRBV7-8 with TRBJ1-1; tentative D call: TRBD1 (6 bases). This CDR3 is 15 amino acids long. Germline V gene data show CDR1 as SGHVS and CDR2 as FQNEAQ. V was trimmed by 1 base and J by 5 bases, leaving 14 bases between them. The CDR3 reads CASSLEGRGGTEAFF. DNA for the CDR3: TGTGCCAGCAGCTTAGAGGGAAGGGGGGGGACTGAAGCTTTCTTT.

The V gene is TRBV4-2, the J gene TRBJ2-2; no clear D gene. Trimming removed 0 bases from V and 0 bases from J, with 8 bases in between. CDR3 length: 16 residues. Germline assignment: CDR1 LGHNA and CDR2 YNFKEQ. As DNA, the CDR3 is TGTGCCAGCAGCCAAGAGTGGGCAGCGAACACCGGGGAGCTGTTTTTT. Protein sequence: CASSQEWAANTGELFF.

The CDR3 sequence is CAWRGTGGYEQYF. DNA of the CDR3: TGTGCCTGGAGGGGAACAGGGGGTTACGAGCAGTACTTC. The rearrangement uses TRBV30 and TRBJ2-7; 8 nucleotides line up with TRBD1. Germline CDR1 reads GTSNPN; CDR2 reads SVGIG (reference sequence). The J segment lost 4 bases and the V segment lost 3 bases, leaving 5 bases of the junction unmatched. This CDR3 region has 13 residues. The whole variable domain, filled in from reference TRBV30 and TRBJ2-7, reads SQTIHQWPATLVQPVGSPLSLECTVEGTSNPNLYWYRQAAGRGLQLLFYSVGIGQISSEVPQNLSASRPQDRQFILSSKKLLLSDSGFYLCAWRGTGGYEQYFGPGTRLTVT.

The chain uses TRBV7-6 and TRBJ2-5; either TRBD1 or TRBD2 may fit D (5 bases each). CDR1 SGHVS and CDR2 FNYEAQ come from the germline V gene. This CDR3 has 14 residues. Trimming removed 5 bases at V and 4 bases at J, with 14 bases between. CDR3 DNA: TGTGCCAGCAGCCGCCGAGGGGTCTCAGAGACCCAGTACTTC. Its translation: CASSRRGVSETQYF.

In its sample, this clonotype was seen a few times. This chain connects TRBV12-3 or TRBV12-4 to TRBJ2-7; TRBD2 matches at 12 bases. V lost 2 bases to trimming and J lost 1 base; unmatched junction nucleotides: 3. This CDR3 has 16 residues. CDR3 nucleotides: TGTGCCAGCAGTTTAACGACTAGCGGGGGATCCTACGAGCAGTACGTC. It yields the protein CASSLTTSGGSYEQYV.

This sequence joins TRBV24-1 and TRBJ2-3; 7 bases agree with TRBD1. This CDR3 comprises 16 residues. Trimming removed 3 bases from V and 6 bases from J; junction bases left unmatched: 11. Germline V lookup: CDR1 KGHDR, CDR2 SFDVKD. Here the CDR3 reads CATSDPGTVTGDTQYF. In DNA form, the CDR3 reads TGTGCCACCAGTGATCCAGGGACAGTGACTGGGGATACGCAGTATTTT.

This clonotype was seen only a few times. The rearrangement joins TRBV5-1 to TRBJ2-5, with 7 bases lining up with TRBD1. The CDR3 is 15 residues long. Per germline, CDR1 SGHRS and CDR2 YFSETQ. Losses at the gene ends were 0 bases for V and 5 bases for J; bases not matched to a gene: 7. The CDR3 DNA follows: TGCGCCAGCAGCTTGGGAGACAGGGAGTGGGAGACCCAGTACTTC. The encoded protein is CASSLGDREWETQYF.

This clonotype came up a few times. The V gene is TRBV10-1, the J gene TRBJ2-5, with 7 nucleotides matching TRBD1. The CDR3 runs to 16 residues. Looked up from germline, CDR1 is WNHNN and CDR2 is SYGVQD (reference sequence). V lost 5 bases to trimming and J lost 5 bases; unmatched junction nucleotides: 14. Written as DNA, the CDR3 is TGCGCCAGCAGTTCAGAACGACAGGGTCCGTGGGAGACCCAGTACTTC. Its protein product is CASSSERQGPWETQYF.

The J gene is TRBJ2-7, the V gene TRBV6-5, with 7 bases lining up with TRBD1. Germline V gene sequence: CDR1 MNHEY, CDR2 SVGAGI. This CDR3 has 13 residues. J gave up 5 bases and V 5 bases, and 6 bases lay outside the gene matches. CDR3 sequence reads: CASSQTGMHEQYF. For the CDR3, the DNA is TGTGCCAGCAGTCAGACAGGGATGCACGAGCAGTACTTC.

About this clonotype: One junction end disagrees with the germline gene, perhaps due to a read error. The chain recombines TRBV5-6 with TRBJ2-1; D is unclear. This CDR3 contains 15 residues. Per germline, CDR1 SGHDT and CDR2 YYEEEE. The CDR3 DNA sequence: TGTGCCAGCAGGTTGGGGTACTCCACCTACAATGAGCAGTTCTTC. This gives the protein CASRLGYSTYNEQFF.

The table lists this clonotype with a few counts. V and J are TRBV11-2 and TRBJ1-4, with D possibly TRBD1 on 6 matching bases. CDR1 SGHAT and CDR2 FQNNGV come from the germline V gene. The CDR3 runs 15 residues. V dropped 4 bases and J dropped 3 bases, with 12 bases sitting between them. The CDR3 bases are TGTGCCAGCAGCTCTTACAGGGTGGCTAATGAAAAACTGTTTTTT. This gives the protein CASSSYRVANEKLFF. Full variable domain (missing parts from reference TRBV11-2 and TRBJ1-4): EAGVAQSPRYKIIEKRQSVAFWCNPISGHATLYWYQQILGQGPKLLIQFQNNGVVDDSQLPKDRFSAERLKGVDSTLKIQPAKLEDSAVYLCASSSYRVANEKLFFGSGTQLSVL.

This clonotype turned up a few times. The chain links TRBV6-5 to TRBJ2-3, with TRBD2 identical over 10 bases. The junction had 8 bases not matched to a gene; V was cut back by 6 bases and J by 8 bases. CDR1 is MNHEY, CDR2 SVGAGI, per germline. The CDR3 extends over 14 amino acids. The CDR3: CASSLGLASRTQYF. Here the CDR3 DNA reads TGTGCCAGCAGCCTGGGACTAGCGAGCCGTACGCAGTATTTT.

This clonotype has only a few counts. The gene calls are TRBV4-1 and TRBJ2-2; D is unresolved. V dropped 3 bases and J dropped 0 bases, with 8 bases sitting between them. The CDR3 has 15 amino acids. CDR1 is MGHRA and CDR2 is YSYEKL in the germline V gene. The CDR3 DNA is TGCGCCAGCAGCCAGGAGAGAACGAACACCGGGGAGCTGTTTTTT. This encodes CASSQERTNTGELFF.

This chain joins TRBV18 and TRBJ2-1; D is unresolved. With 5 bases removed from V and 8 bases from J, the gap between germline ends came to 16 bases. This CDR3 contains 14 residues. The V gene's germline CDR1 is KGHSH and CDR2 LQKENI. The chain's CDR3 is CASSKTRVIDEQFF. In DNA, the CDR3 is TGTGCCAGCTCAAAAACTCGGGTCATCGATGAGCAGTTCTTC.